This T cell receptor (beta chain) derives from a study of response to subunit inactivated influenza vaccine. The V end lost 3 bases, the J end lost 6 bases, and 9 bases lay between the germline ends. The CDR3 consists of 13 residues. Looked up from germline, CDR1 is DFQATT and CDR2 is SNEGSKA (reference sequence). TCRdb reanalysed the RT-PCR reads using MiXCR and keeps one entry per CDR3 protein. The data contain just under 550,000 distinct CDR3 sequences, 20% to 25% of them singletons. These data were likewise used in another study, on T cells expressing NK-cell markers. In that study: What made the TCR beta cDNA was 5'RACE template switching with UMIs.

This receptor was identified in a middle-aged man who received an inactivated influenza vaccine. Sequencing was performed on CD4+ T cells sorted from PBMCs, taken 11 to 12 days after vaccination. V usage is TRBV20-1 and J usage is TRBJ1-6; D uncertain. In DNA form, the CDR3 reads TGCAGTGCTAGGGCTGAATTTAATTCACCCCTCCACTTT. This gives the protein CSARAEFNSPLHF.